One and the same sample provided the 5 T cell receptor beta chains below, sequenced in a study of T-cell memory formation after mild COVID-19. TCRdb itself ran the 5' RACE reads through MiXCR, one entry per CDR3 protein. The repertoire holds under 400,000 distinct CDR3 sequences, around 30% seen once, with 13% in the top ten. The sequenced sample was PBMCs or a T cell subset sorted from them (not recorded which). The receptors stem from an adult woman who had mild COVID-19 (a few samples of this study predate the infection). Cell type and time point are not known.

This sequence joins TRBV10-3 and TRBJ1-2; 8 bases line up with TRBD1. Germline V CDR1 and CDR2: ENHRY, SYGVKD. The CDR3 is made up of 19 amino acids. Unmatched junction bases numbered 16, after V lost 4 bases and J lost 0 bases. CDR3 DNA: TGTGCCATCAGTGGGGGCTTAGGGACAGGCCCCGGAGCTAACTATGGCTACACCTTC. Amino acids: CAISGGLGTGPGANYGYTF.

This rearrangement joins TRBV10-3 to TRBJ2-4, with D possibly being TRBD1 or TRBD2 (5 bases each). Germline V gives CDR1 ENHRY, CDR2 SYGVKD. CDR3 length: 15 residues. V shed 6 bases and J shed 0 bases, with 12 bases lying between them. This CDR3 reads CAIRDEGIAKNIQYF. The DNA of the CDR3 is TGTGCCATCAGAGACGAGGGGATAGCCAAAAACATTCAGTACTTC.

This chain links TRBV9 with TRBJ2-4; 8 positions agree with TRBD2. The CDR3 consists of 15 residues. Germline trimming cut 3 bases from V and 5 bases from J; bases unmatched to any gene: 7. The V gene's germline CDR1 is SGDLS and CDR2 YYNGEE. Here the CDR3 reads CASSAGLDYENIQYF. Here the CDR3 DNA reads TGTGCCAGCAGCGCGGGACTAGACTACGAAAACATTCAGTACTTC.

This chain uses TRBV20-1 with TRBJ1-5; D remains unclear. Germline values: CDR1 DFQATT, CDR2 SNEGSKA (reference sequence). CDR3 length: 15 residues. Trimming left V 2 bases short and J 0 bases short, with 11 bases between. The CDR3 here is CSARPAADSNQPQHF. CDR3 bases: TGCAGTGCTAGACCCGCGGCGGATAGCAATCAGCCCCAGCATTTT.

This clonotype showed up just once. DNA for the CDR3: TGTGCCAGCAGCTTAGCGTCCGGGAGACAGGACTATGGCTACACCTTC. Its translation is CASSLASGRQDYGYTF. The chain links TRBV7-9 to TRBJ1-2; tentatively, D is TRBD1 (6 bases). Germline V gives CDR1 SEHNR, CDR2 FQNEAQ (reference sequence). This CDR3 region has 16 residues. V was shortened by 0 bases and J by 3 bases, with 14 bases between the two germline ends.